The text below deals with one TCR beta chain. Its cognate antigen has yet to be identified. No quality values exist for individual bases; no much larger clone is one base distant. TCRbeta CDR3 regions were amplified from genomic DNA by means of the immunoSEQ Assay, a bias-controlled multiplex PCR. As for the original processing: Within the assay, amplification of reference gene primers was used to estimate how many nucleated cells each sample contained. Sequence reads were collapsed and filtered to measure the absolute abundance of every unique TCRbeta CDR3 rearrangement. For each sample, productive Simpson clonality was calculated by taking the square root of Simpson's diversity index across productive rearrangements. Here the immuneACCESS table is served through TCRdb, limited to in-frame sequences with V and J called. Missing clones are a known gap in these copies; in checked studies unresolved V genes cover under half, and the rest lacks a known reason. V, J and clone size reflect that table, while D and trimming were determined from the DNA. A total of about 200,000 clones appear in this sample, 85% to 90% of them only once. The leading ten clones occupy around 5.7% of the sample.

This entry comes from a study of blood T cell repertoires in COVID-19 (dated by TCRdb to the early 2020s). About the investigation overall: Samples from collaborators originated in the United States, Italy and Spain and spanned both the acute and convalescent phases of COVID-19. The material from the prospective study consisted of cDNA or gDNA derived from T cells, B-cell-depleted T cells, or PBMCs. Deeply sampled blood TCRbeta repertoires from subjects exposed to, actively infected with, or recovered from COVID-19 were included in the dataset. The repertoires were made available in a free public database intended to serve as a resource for research on the immune response to SARS-CoV-2. The samples were drawn from two sources: the first 160 participants of the ongoing ImmuneRACE study, and approximately 1,300 subjects contributed by 6 global collaborators. A de-identified subject ID, COVID-19 status, age in years and sex were almost always included in the sample metadata. Where HLA class I and class II types were available, the types were taken from metadata supplied by the sample provider, not from assay-based typing.

Each collaborating institution followed its own protocols to collect whole blood in K2EDTA tubes. For TCRbeta analysis, collaborator samples were shipped as frozen whole blood, as isolated PBMCs, or as DNA extracted from either sample type. The paper as a whole reports these results and caveats: Clinical and demographic metadata were provided uncurated, with the amount varying by source and participant.

The CDR3 runs 13 amino acids, cysteine and phenylalanine included. The read is trimmed to its CDR3 DNA, 39 bases read in frame from base 1. CDR1 and CDR2 are drawn from the germline V gene: KGHSH, LQKENI. Deletion took 0 bases off V and 9 bases off J, with a span of 11 bases between the germline ends. This sequence uses TRBV18 and TRBJ1-1; a weak D assignment points to TRBD1 (5 bases agree). Sequencing was performed on peripheral blood. The source of this sequence is a man older than 75 with acute or convalescent COVID-19. CDR3 sequence: CASSPPGTSQAFF. The base sequence is TGTGCCAGCTCACCACCGGGGACTTCTCAAGCTTTCTTT.